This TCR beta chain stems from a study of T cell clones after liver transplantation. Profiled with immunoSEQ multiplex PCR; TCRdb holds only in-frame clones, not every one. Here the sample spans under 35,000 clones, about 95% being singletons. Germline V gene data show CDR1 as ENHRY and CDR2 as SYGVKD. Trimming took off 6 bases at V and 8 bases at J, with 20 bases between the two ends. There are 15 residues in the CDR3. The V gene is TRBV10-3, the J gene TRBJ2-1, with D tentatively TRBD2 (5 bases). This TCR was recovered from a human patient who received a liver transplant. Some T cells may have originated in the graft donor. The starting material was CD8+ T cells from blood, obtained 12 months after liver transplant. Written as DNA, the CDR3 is TGTGCCATCAGCGACGGACTCCTGGGTGGTGATGAGCAGTTCTTC. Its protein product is CAISDGLLGGDEQFF.